The TCR beta chain described here comes from a study of T cell responses to AZD1222 COVID-19 vaccine. Study-wide background: The analysis combined second doses at about 4 or about 12 weeks. Notes on the study in general: Repertoire sampling was restricted to post-peak T cell response timepoints. Just a handful of people given AZD1222 tested seropositive at baseline. Donors were chiefly white British, with a greater number of females, and clonal diversity was perhaps underestimated.

Notes on this clone: What it binds is not known.

CDR3 length: 13 amino acids. The germline V gene encodes CDR1 LNHNV and CDR2 YYDKDF (reference sequence). Trimming left V 6 bases short and J 0 bases short, with 6 bases between. Profiled with immunoSEQ multiplex PCR; TCRdb holds only in-frame clones, not every one. Among about 110,000 clones listed, 87% were seen once. J is TRBJ1-3 and V is TRBV15; D is unresolved. This receptor was identified in an adult in good health. Sequenced material: peripheral blood, taken on day 0 of AZD1222 vaccination. This CDR3 is CATRDYSGNTIYF. The CDR3 nucleotides are TGTGCCACCAGGGACTACTCTGGAAACACCATATATTTT.